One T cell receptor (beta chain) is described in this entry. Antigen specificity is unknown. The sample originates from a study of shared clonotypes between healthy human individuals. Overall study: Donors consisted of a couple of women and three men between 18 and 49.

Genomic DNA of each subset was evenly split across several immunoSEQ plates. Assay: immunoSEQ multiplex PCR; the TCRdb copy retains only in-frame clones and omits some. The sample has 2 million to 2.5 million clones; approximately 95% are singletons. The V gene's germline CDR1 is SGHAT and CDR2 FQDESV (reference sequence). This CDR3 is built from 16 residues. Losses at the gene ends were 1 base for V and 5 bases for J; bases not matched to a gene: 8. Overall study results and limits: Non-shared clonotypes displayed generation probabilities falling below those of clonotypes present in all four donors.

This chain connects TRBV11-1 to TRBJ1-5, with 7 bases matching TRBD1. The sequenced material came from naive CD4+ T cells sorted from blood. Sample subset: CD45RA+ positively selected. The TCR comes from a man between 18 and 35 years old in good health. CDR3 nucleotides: TGTGCCAGCAGCTTAGGCAGGGGGTACGACGATCAGCCCCAGCATTTT. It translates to CASSLGRGYDDQPQHF.